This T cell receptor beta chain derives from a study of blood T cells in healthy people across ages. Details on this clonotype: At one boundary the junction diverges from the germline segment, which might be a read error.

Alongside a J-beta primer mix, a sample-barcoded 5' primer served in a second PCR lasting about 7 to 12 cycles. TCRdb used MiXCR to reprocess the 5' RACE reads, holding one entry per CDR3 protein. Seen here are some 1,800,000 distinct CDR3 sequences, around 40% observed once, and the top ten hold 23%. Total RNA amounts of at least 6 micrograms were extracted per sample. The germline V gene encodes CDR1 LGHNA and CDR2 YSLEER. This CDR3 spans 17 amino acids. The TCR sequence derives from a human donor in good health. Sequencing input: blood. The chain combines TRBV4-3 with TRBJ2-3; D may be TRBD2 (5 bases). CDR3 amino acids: CACSHRLATGDTDTQYF. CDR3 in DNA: TGCGCCTGCAGCCATCGGTTAGCGACCGGGGACACAGATACGCAGTATTTT.